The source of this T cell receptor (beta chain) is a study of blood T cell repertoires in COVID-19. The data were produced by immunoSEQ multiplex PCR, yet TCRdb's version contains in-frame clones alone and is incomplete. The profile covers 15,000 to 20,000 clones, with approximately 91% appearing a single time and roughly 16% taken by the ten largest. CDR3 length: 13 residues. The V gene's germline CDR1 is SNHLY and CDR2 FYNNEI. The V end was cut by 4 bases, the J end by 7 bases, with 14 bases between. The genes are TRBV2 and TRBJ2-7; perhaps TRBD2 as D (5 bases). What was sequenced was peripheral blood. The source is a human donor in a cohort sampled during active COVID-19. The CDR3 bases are TGTGCCAGCAGTGGAGCAGATACGGGGGAGCAGTACTTC. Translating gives CASSGADTGEQYF.